This T cell receptor beta chain emerged from a study of cytomegalovirus exposure and HLA in healthy donors (TCRdb year 2017). Broadly, across the study: An earlier analysis of fewer than 750 of the donors reported around 280 Gb of sequence data and 117 million unique TCR beta sequences obtained from around 170 million T cells. Besides the first cohort of roughly 640 subjects, a separate validation cohort made up of roughly 120 different subjects was used. Among almost 400 genotyped donors of the cohort, an average of about 240,000 unique TCR beta nucleotide sequences were sequenced per donor, roughly 20% of them non-productive. Class I and class II HLA loci were covered by the typing at four-digit resolution. All discovery cohort repertoires had been generated using a single sequencing platform. The number of typed donors differed by locus: about 620-630 for A, B, C, DRB1 and DQB1; 500 to 550 for DQA1; roughly 600 for DPA1; and roughly 490 for DPB1. The aim of the study was to test whether cataloging public T cell receptors could identify signatures of past pathogen exposure. An earlier analysis of 587 of the donors used high-throughput TCR beta sequencing to judge whether each TCR beta V gene segment behaved as functional or pseudogenic. Donor age, sex, ethnicity and CMV serostatus were collected together with the repertoire data. Roughly 5 DR-DQ haplotypes were handled as single units for association and clustering because linkage in the cohort was strong. A later genetic analysis used genome-wide SNP genotypes for about 55% of the 666 donors, treating that subset as a discovery cohort. Of the 300 to 450 genotyped donors, approximately 83% fell in the genetic ancestry cluster associated with self-reported Caucasian donors. To predict cytomegalovirus infection status, the study combined high-throughput TCR immunosequencing, statistical association of individual TCRs with disease status, and machine learning. The later analysis used no new phenotypic data to find candidate immune exposures, relying instead on TCR beta sequences and their occurrence across donors. A later analysis re-analyzed previously published TCR beta repertoires from 550 to 700 donors and added high-resolution HLA genotyping to study TCR occurrence patterns. The study profiled the T cell repertoires of 666 subjects by immunosequencing and related them to cytomegalovirus serostatus. An early release that covered about 600 HLA-typed donors contained about 300 gigabases of sequencing data and tens of millions of unique TCR sequences.

Concerning this clone: What this receptor recognizes is not known. Per-nucleotide qualities are absent, and no much larger clonotype sits a single base away.

The cohort was made up of 500 to 850 healthy bone marrow donors. Cohort members were all nominally healthy when sampled, although unrecorded immune exposures were likely present. The donor was CMV seropositive and belonged to the group of about 290 seropositive cohort members. Every donor gave a peripheral blood sample, and the peripheral blood mononuclear cells from that sample were used for TCR beta sequencing. The Qiagen DNeasy Blood Extraction Kit was used to extract genomic DNA from the blood cell samples. Library method: the immunoSEQ multiplex PCR assay. A mixture of 60 forward primers for TCR Vbeta segments and 13 reverse primers for TCR Jbeta segments was used in the multiplex PCR. The CDR3 region of rearranged TCR beta genes was amplified from genomic DNA by a multiplex PCR assay. The amplified TCR beta libraries were sequenced on the Illumina HiSeq System as 87-base-pair reads. In the paper's pipeline: Across the roughly 700 repertoires, a later analysis counted around 80 million unique TCR beta chains, around 11 million of which were shared by at least two donors. Raw reads were error-corrected and collapsed into unique sequences by a nearest-neighbor algorithm in which closely related sequences were merged to remove PCR and sequencing errors. V, D and J gene segments were assigned by aligning CDR3 sequences to IMGT reference sequences. For a sequence to be retained, at least a six-nucleotide match to both a V gene segment and a J gene segment was required. Rearrangements were classified as productive when the CDR3 lacked stop codons and remained in frame with V and J, and all other rearrangements were classified as non-productive. Following IMGT convention, CDR3 was defined as the stretch from the second conserved V-encoded cysteine to the conserved J-encoded phenylalanine. Sequences without an unambiguous match to a single V gene segment were excluded from the earlier analysis of a few hundred of the donors. In an earlier analysis of around 600 of the donors, V segments were called functional above 56.7% productive rearrangements and were called segregating when the between-donor standard deviation exceeded 5%. A statistical classification framework was built to diagnose cytomegalovirus status from the catalog of TCR beta chain sequences. V and J gene assignment, in a later analysis, came from comparing TCR nucleotide sequences with IMGT/GENE-DB human TR gene sequences. A later analysis assigned CDR3 sequences and most-parsimonious VDJ recombination scenarios with the TCRdist pipeline. In a later analysis, every TCR beta chain was defined by the combination of its CDR3 amino acid sequence and its V-gene family, and reads without a unique V-gene family were dropped. To address suspected cross-contamination and a sequencing artifact, a later analysis removed under 600 highly shared, low-generation-probability nucleotide sequences. For each public chain, a later analysis derived a clonal expansion index from normalized ranks of inferred template counts within each repertoire. In a later analysis, generation probabilities were computed with a VDJ recombination model fitted to out-of-frame rearrangements, and the resulting probabilities were checked against IGoR. In a later analysis, hypergeometric tests were used to score TCR-TCR, TCR-HLA and TCR-CMV co-occurrence, with a repertoire-size bias correction applied to TCR pairs. To estimate false discovery rates, a later analysis permuted the HLA or CMV assignments 20 times. In a later analysis, co-occurring TCRs were grouped using DBSCAN, and TCRdist sequence similarity was added for clustering within HLA-allele-positive subsets. Repertoires with fewer than 30,000 or more than 120,000 public chains were left out of co-occurrence clustering, as were a handful of repertoires with anomalous nucleotide sharing. TCRdb stores this immuneACCESS table with in-frame sequences only. Part of the clones is absent; in the studies checked, under half of the shortfall reflects unresolved V genes, and no reason is known for the rest. The V and J calls and clone size are taken from that table; D and trimming were inferred from the DNA. Within this sample are around 150,000 clones, with around two thirds of them counted one time only. 10% of the sample is taken by the ten largest.

Taken from cysteine to phenylalanine, the CDR3 has 15 residues. Only the CDR3 region is kept as DNA, spanning 45 bases read in frame from base 1. Unmatched junction bases come to 5, with V trimmed by 7 bases and J by 6 bases. CDR1 and CDR2, looked up from the germline V gene, are SNHLY and FYNNEI. Results and caveats for the whole study, not just this receptor: Only TCR beta chains were sequenced in this cohort, and the absence of alpha or paired-chain data limited detectable features. The authors suggested that the approach could potentially be generalized to other disease states and immunological phenotypes. In a later genetic analysis, a missense DCLRE1C variant was associated with V-gene and J-gene trimming of TCR beta chains, and the association was replicated in an independent cohort. For the cohort, immune exposure information was limited to CMV serostatus. Strong co-occurrence of HLA alleles, especially DR and DQ, made assigning TCR associations to individual alleles difficult. In vitro tests confirmed that three of the cytomegalovirus-associated TCR beta chains recognize cytomegalovirus antigens. A later genetic analysis reported fewer N-insertions in productive TCRs among donors in an Asian-associated ancestry cluster than the roughly 700-donor mean. An earlier analysis of several hundred of the donors showed that most TCR beta V segments appeared in productive rearrangements either about 87% or about 30% of the time, which broadly matched IMGT annotations. In a later analysis, most CMV-associated TCR beta chains were found to appear HLA-restricted, with HLA associations seemingly driven largely by CMV exposure. According to a later analysis, parvovirus B19, influenza, CMV and Epstein-Barr virus appeared linked to several top co-occurrence clusters. Most TCR sequences were observed very rarely across donors, whereas some public TCRs were present in many individuals. Roughly uniform sequencing depth across donors was assumed in presence/absence analyses, although this assumption may not hold. In a later analysis, the rate of TCR association differed among HLA loci, with DRB1 alleles having the most associated TCRs and HLA-C alleles having the fewest. A further reported finding was that TCR beta sequences accurately predicted the HLA-A and HLA-B alleles for most subjects in the first cohort. Because some donors lacked HLA typing at each locus, the association tests relied only on the typed subset. Specific HLA alleles were associated with 15,000 to 20,000 TCR beta sequences at a false discovery rate of 0.05 in a later analysis. Because the 87-base-pair reads could not distinguish some IMGT-functional V segments, including TRBV6-2 and TRBV6-3, those segments were excluded. Linkage disequilibrium might explain the correlated functional status among segregating V segments, but an unknown experimental factor could not be excluded. A cluster of highly shared sequence variants was judged likely to represent a technical artifact of the sequencing pipeline. Over 15 rarely observed V segments, including chromosome 9 orphons, were excluded from the earlier analysis of several hundred of the donors because counts were too low. The classifier was reported to diagnose cytomegalovirus status with high specificity and sensitivity in both the original cohort and the validation cohort. In a later analysis, HLA-associated TCR beta chains showed more clonal expansion and lower generation probabilities than non-associated chains that were equally common. In the study, some 180 TCR beta chains were listed as associated with cytomegalovirus.

This TCR derives from a man between 25 and 39 years old in good health and CMV-seropositive. Sequenced: PBMCs. The chain employs TRBV2 and TRBJ2-1; 14 bases in the junction line up with TRBD2. The DNA is as follows: TGTGCCAGCAAGAGACTAGCGGGAGGGATCAATGAGCAGTTCTTC. Translated, it gives CASKRLAGGINEQFF.